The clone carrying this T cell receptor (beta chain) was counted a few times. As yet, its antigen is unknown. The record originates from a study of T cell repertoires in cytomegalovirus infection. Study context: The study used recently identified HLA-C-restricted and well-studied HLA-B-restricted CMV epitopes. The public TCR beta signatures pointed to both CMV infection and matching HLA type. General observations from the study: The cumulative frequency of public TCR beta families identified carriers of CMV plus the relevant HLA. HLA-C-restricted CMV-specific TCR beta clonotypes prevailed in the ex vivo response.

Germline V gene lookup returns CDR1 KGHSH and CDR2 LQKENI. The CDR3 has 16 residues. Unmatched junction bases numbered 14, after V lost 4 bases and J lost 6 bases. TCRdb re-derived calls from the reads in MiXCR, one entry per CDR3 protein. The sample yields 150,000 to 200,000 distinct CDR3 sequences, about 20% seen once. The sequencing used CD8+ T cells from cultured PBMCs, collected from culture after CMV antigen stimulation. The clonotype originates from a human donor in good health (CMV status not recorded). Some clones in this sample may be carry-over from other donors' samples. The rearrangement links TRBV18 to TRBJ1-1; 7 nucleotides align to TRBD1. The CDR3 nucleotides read TGTGCCAGCTCACGCGTCCGGGACAGAGGTTTCGCTGAAGCTTTCTTT. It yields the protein CASSRVRDRGFAEAFF.